These T cell receptor beta chains were read from a single sample in a study of regulatory T cells in long-lasting Graves disease. TCRdb fed the multiplex PCR reads into MiXCR, producing one record per CDR3 protein. The sample lists 400,000 to 450,000 distinct CDR3 sequences; around 14% were seen once. In addition, the sample was reused for a study of T cells in Graves' hyperthyroidism and ophthalmopathy.

Material: peripheral blood mononuclear cells (PBMCs), obtained at new diagnosis, from a patient treated with antithyroid drugs. The origin of the receptors is a woman aged 30 to 39 with Graves disease. Each CDR3 is given with its conserved first and last residue. The order of the fields is V gene, D gene, clone size, CDR3 length, J gene, CDR3 protein, CDR3 DNA. The D gene is left open where the match is weak. A clone size is listed for some rows: how often the clone was seen (once, few, many), or a class if it is expanded.

V: TRBV5-1
D: TRBD2
size: -
length: 14
J: TRBJ2-1
CDR3: CASMRLAGDNEQFF
DNA: TGCGCCAGCATGCGACTAGCGGGAGATAATGAGCAGTTCTTC

V: TRBV19
D: -
size: -
length: 13
J: TRBJ2-3
CDR3: CASSMRLTDTQYF
DNA: TGTGCCAGTAGTATGCGGCTAACAGATACGCAGTATTTT

V: TRBV20-1
D: TRBD1
size: many
length: 15
J: TRBJ2-5
CDR3: CSASGSGGTGATQYF
DNA: TGCAGTGCTAGCGGGTCGGGTGGGACAGGGGCAACCCAGTACTTC

V: TRBV20-1
D: -
size: many
length: 13
J: TRBJ2-2
CDR3: CSARGRAAGELFF
DNA: TGCAGTGCTAGGGGCAGGGCGGCCGGGGAGCTGTTTTTT

V: TRBV7-9
D: -
size: -
length: 15
J: TRBJ2-3
CDR3: CASSRLQGFTDTQYF
DNA: TGTGCCAGCAGCCGTTTGCAAGGGTTTACAGATACGCAGTATTTT

V: TRBV30
D: -
size: -
length: 13
J: TRBJ1-5
CDR3: CAWSEAAGQPQHF
DNA: TGTGCCTGGAGTGAGGCAGCGGGCCAGCCCCAGCATTTT

V: TRBV24-1
D: TRBD2
size: many
length: 15
J: TRBJ2-2
CDR3: CATSLAGVSTGELFF
DNA: TGTGCCACCAGTTTAGCGGGAGTTTCCACCGGGGAGCTGTTTTTT

V: TRBV10-2
D: -
size: -
length: 15
J: TRBJ1-6
CDR3: CAAHPHQGTEEDLHF
DNA: TGCGCCGCCCACCCTCACCAAGGGACGGAAGAGGACCTCCACTTT

V: TRBV29-1
D: -
size: -
length: 14
J: TRBJ1-2
CDR3: CSVVAGRINYGYTF
DNA: TGCAGCGTTGTAGCGGGACGGATTAATTATGGCTACACCTTC

V: TRBV20-1
D: TRBD2
size: many
length: 15
J: TRBJ2-1
CDR3: CSARERASGSNEQFF
DNA: TGCAGTGCTAGAGAGCGGGCTAGCGGGAGCAATGAGCAGTTCTTC

V: TRBV9
D: -
size: many
length: 15
J: TRBJ2-5
CDR3: CASSVVGPLGETQYF
DNA: TGTGCCAGCAGCGTAGTTGGCCCCCTGGGAGAGACCCAGTACTTC

V: TRBV19
D: -
size: few
length: 14
J: TRBJ1-5
CDR3: CASSIRREGQPQHF
DNA: TGTGCCAGTAGTATCCGGAGGGAGGGGCAGCCCCAGCATTTT

V: TRBV30
D: -
size: many
length: 12
J: TRBJ1-3
CDR3: CAWTGAGNTIYF
DNA: TGTGCCTGGACAGGGGCTGGAAACACCATATATTTT

V: TRBV12-3/TRBV12-4
D: TRBD1
size: many
length: 15
J: TRBJ2-7
CDR3: CASSPRTGSPSEQYF
DNA: TGTGCCAGCAGTCCCCGGACAGGGAGTCCCAGCGAGCAGTACTTC

V: TRBV20-1
D: -
size: many
length: 14
J: TRBJ2-7
CDR3: CSASDGTSSYEQYF
DNA: TGCAGTGCTTCCGACGGGACATCTTCCTACGAGCAGTACTTC

V: TRBV11-3
D: -
size: -
length: 17
J: TRBJ2-1
CDR3: CASSYYGTPSSYNEQFF
DNA: TGTGCCAGCAGCTACTATGGGACGCCGAGCTCCTACAATGAGCAGTTCTTC

V: TRBV9
D: -
size: many
length: 14
J: TRBJ1-2
CDR3: CASSASGVFYGYTF
DNA: TGTGCCAGCAGCGCTTCTGGGGTTTTCTATGGCTACACCTTC

V: TRBV5-6
D: -
size: many
length: 16
J: TRBJ2-2
CDR3: CASSLGFSGVTGELFF
DNA: TGTGCCAGCAGCTTGGGTTTTAGCGGAGTCACCGGGGAGCTGTTTTTT

V: TRBV24-1
D: -
size: -
length: 15
J: TRBJ2-7
CDR3: CATSDSGGVSYEQYF
DNA: TGTGCCACCAGTGATTCAGGCGGAGTCTCCTACGAGCAGTACTTC

V: TRBV14
D: -
size: once
length: 16
J: TRBJ1-1
CDR3: CASSQDKGKKNTEAFF
DNA: TGTGCCAGCAGCCAAGATAAGGGGAAGAAGAACACTGAAGCTTTCTTT

V: TRBV7-8
D: -
size: many
length: 17
J: TRBJ1-1
CDR3: CASSLGGRNLKNTEAFF
DNA: TGTGCCAGCAGCTTAGGTGGGAGGAACTTAAAGAACACTGAAGCTTTCTTT

V: TRBV6-1
D: -
size: few
length: 14
J: TRBJ1-1
CDR3: CASSPHSKNTEAFF
DNA: TGTGCCAGCAGTCCCCATTCCAAGAACACTGAAGCTTTCTTT

V: TRBV3-1
D: -
size: many
length: 13
J: TRBJ1-1
CDR3: CASSQIDSSGAFF
DNA: TGTGCCAGCAGCCAAATTGACAGTTCTGGAGCTTTCTTT

V: TRBV9
D: TRBD1
size: many
length: 16
J: TRBJ1-2
CDR3: CASSVATGGDYYGYTF
DNA: TGTGCCAGCAGCGTAGCCACAGGGGGCGACTACTATGGCTACACCTTC

V: TRBV11-3
D: TRBD1
size: many
length: 14
J: TRBJ2-7
CDR3: CASSLGQGALQQYF
DNA: TGTGCCAGCAGCTTAGGACAGGGGGCCCTCCAGCAGTACTTC

V: TRBV11-2
D: -
size: many
length: 15
J: TRBJ1-1
CDR3: CASSPDSQANTEAFF
DNA: TGCGCCAGCAGCCCGGACAGTCAAGCCAACACTGAAGCTTTCTTT